This TCR beta chain was observed in a study of identical twins. With regard to this clonotype: Its antigen is not identified.

CDR3 length: 14 residues. Germline CDR1 and CDR2: MNHNS and SASEGT. TCRdb re-called the 5' RACE reads with MiXCR, one entry per CDR3 protein. The sample carries more than 650,000 distinct CDR3 sequences, 5.5% to 7.5% recorded once. Whole-study results and caveats: In drawing conclusions, the study used cross-sectional statistical analysis and did not follow the same donors.

The sequenced material came from naive T cells sorted from blood. The J gene is TRBJ1-3, the V gene TRBV6-1, with TRBD1 matching over 7 bases. This TCR was sampled from a man younger than 30 in good health. In DNA, the CDR3 is TGTGCGACTCAGGGGGGCCACTCTGGAAACACCATATATTTT. Encoded protein: CATQGGHSGNTIYF.